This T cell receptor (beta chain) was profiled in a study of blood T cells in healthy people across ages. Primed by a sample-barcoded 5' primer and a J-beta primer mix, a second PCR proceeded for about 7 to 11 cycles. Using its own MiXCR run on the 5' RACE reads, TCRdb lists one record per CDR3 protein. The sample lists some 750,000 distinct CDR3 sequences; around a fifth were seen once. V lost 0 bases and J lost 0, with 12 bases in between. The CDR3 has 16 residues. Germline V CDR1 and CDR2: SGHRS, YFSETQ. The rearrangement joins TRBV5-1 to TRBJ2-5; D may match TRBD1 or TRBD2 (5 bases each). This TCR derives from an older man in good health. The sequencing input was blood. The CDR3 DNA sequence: TGCGCCAGCAGCTTGGGGGACCGAGCAAACCAAGAGACCCAGTACTTC. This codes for CASSLGDRANQETQYF.